This T cell receptor beta chain was obtained from a study of cytomegalovirus exposure and HLA in healthy donors. Study-level points and caveats: Reports credit the classifier with highly specific, highly sensitive diagnosis of cytomegalovirus status.

In the PCR, 60 Vbeta and 13 Jbeta primers were used. The table came from immunoSEQ multiplex PCR; TCRdb's copy has only in-frame clones and leaves some out. The sample includes more than 95,000 clones, roughly 15% of them seen just once. The V gene lost 0 bases and the J gene lost 4 bases, with 13 bases spanning the gap. This CDR3 spans 15 amino acids. Germline CDR1 LGHNA, CDR2 YSLEER. In this sample, this clone turned up a few times. Its antigen remains unidentified. The V gene is TRBV4-3, the J gene TRBJ2-7, with no clear D. This receptor was obtained from a female donor in good health and CMV-seronegative. The sequencing sample was made of PBMCs. For the CDR3, the DNA is TGCGCCAGCAGCCAAGATTACAGCCCCACTTACGAGCAGTACTTC. Its translation: CASSQDYSPTYEQYF.